The entry that follows covers one T cell receptor (beta chain) sequence. As yet, its antigen is unknown. This likely stems from a read error, as it lies one base from a far larger clone. Germline CDR1 and CDR2: KGHSH and LQKENI. This CDR3 is built from 14 residues. V lost 3 bases and J lost 0, with 8 bases in between. The data are from a study of shared clonotypes between healthy human individuals. Whole-study findings and limits: Researchers sampled blood only, noting tissue repertoires likely differ.

Amplification in unsorted PBMC replicate PCRs started from 250 to 350 ng DNA, which equals around 31,000 T cell genomes. Sequencing used immunoSEQ multiplex PCR; TCRdb keeps in-frame clones, though not all of them. This sample has about 490,000 clones; over 75% occur once, and the top ten carry roughly 12%. What was sequenced was PBMCs. The clonotype comes from a woman aged 35 to 49 in good health. Some clones in this sample may be carry-over from other donors' samples. This chain uses TRBV18 with TRBJ1-2; no definite D call. DNA for the CDR3: TGTGCCAGCTCACCGTACAGTACTAACTATGGCTACACCTTC. Its protein product is CASSPYSTNYGYTF.